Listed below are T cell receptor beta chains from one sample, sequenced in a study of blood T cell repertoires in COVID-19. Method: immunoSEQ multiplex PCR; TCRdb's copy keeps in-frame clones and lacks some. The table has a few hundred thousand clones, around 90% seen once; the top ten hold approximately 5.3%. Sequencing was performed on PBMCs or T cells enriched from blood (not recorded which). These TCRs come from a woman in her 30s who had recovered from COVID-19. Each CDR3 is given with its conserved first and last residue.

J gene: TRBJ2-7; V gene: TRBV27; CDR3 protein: CASSLSYNYEQYF
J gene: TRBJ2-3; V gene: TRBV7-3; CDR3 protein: CASSPQTGLDTQYF
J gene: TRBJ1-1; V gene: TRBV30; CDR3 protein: CAWRVPGQGLLGTEAFF
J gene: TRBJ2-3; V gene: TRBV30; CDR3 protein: CAWSALQRGTDTQYF
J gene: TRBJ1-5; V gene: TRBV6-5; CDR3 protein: CASSSDKGQPQHF
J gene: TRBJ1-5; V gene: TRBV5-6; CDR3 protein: CASSLRQVQPQHF
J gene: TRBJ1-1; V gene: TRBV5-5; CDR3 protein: CASSTMTGMNTEAFF
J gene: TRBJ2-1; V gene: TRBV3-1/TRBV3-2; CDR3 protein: CASSQRGSGGVSEQFF
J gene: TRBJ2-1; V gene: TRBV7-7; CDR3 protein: CASSSGTSGYNEQFF
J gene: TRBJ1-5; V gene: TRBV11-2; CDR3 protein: CASSLVLRGPQHF
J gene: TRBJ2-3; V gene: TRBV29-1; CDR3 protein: CSVRVQWSTDTQYF
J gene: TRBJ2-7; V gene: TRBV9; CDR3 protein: CASSVGSGLGEQYF
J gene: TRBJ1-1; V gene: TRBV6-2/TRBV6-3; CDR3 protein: CASSTLGGANTEAFF
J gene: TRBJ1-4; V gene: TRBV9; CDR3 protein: CASSPRPGVGEKLFF
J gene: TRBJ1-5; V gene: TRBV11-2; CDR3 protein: CASSLDLRQGDQPQHF
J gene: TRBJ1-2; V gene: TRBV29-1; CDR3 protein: CSLGEGPNYGYTF
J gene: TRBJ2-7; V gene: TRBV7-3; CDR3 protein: CASSPLQRGTSYEQYF
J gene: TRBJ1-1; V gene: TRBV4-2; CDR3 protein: CASSQDRGPTEAFF
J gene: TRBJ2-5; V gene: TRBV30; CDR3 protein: CAWSPQIQETQYF
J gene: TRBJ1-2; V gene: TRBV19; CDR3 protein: CASSIEPGTGSGYTF
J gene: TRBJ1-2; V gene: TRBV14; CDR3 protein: CASSSKGGQGNYGYTF
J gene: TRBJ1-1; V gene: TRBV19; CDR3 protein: CASSSRGDTEAFF
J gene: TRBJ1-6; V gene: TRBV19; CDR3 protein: CASSIDPSDSPLHF
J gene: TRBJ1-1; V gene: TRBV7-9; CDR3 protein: CASSPWGEQDTEAFF